A selection of T cell receptor beta chains follows, all from one sample in a study of blood T cell repertoires in COVID-19. Method: immunoSEQ multiplex PCR; TCRdb's copy keeps in-frame clones and lacks some. The table records approximately 200,000 clones, 88% of them present only once. Sequenced: peripheral blood. These receptor sequences come from a man younger than 30 with active or convalescent COVID-19. CDR3s include the opening cysteine and the closing phenylalanine or tryptophan. Each record gives: clone size, D gene, V gene, J gene, CDR3 protein, CDR3 DNA. D genes are given only for firm matches. Clone size appears in some rows only: once, few, many, or a class for an expanded clone.

NA	TRBD2	TRBV5-1	TRBJ2-7	CASSLASGLLEQYF	TGCGCCAGCAGCTTGGCTAGCGGCCTTTTGGAGCAGTACTTC
few	TRBD1	TRBV19	TRBJ1-5	CASSTGGQGARISNQPQHF	TGTGCCAGTAGTACTGGGGGACAGGGGGCCCGAATAAGCAATCAGCCCCAGCATTTT
NA	TRBD2	TRBV4-2	TRBJ2-5	CASSQDVSGSGGETQYF	TGTGCCAGCAGCCAAGACGTTAGCGGGAGCGGGGGAGAGACCCAGTACTTC
NA	TRBD1	TRBV5-5	TRBJ1-3	CASSSSGTGFSGNTIYF	TGTGCCAGCAGCTCCTCCGGGACAGGGTTTTCTGGAAACACCATATATTTT
NA	NA	TRBV29-1	TRBJ2-1	CSVEGGDNEQFF	TGCAGCGTTGAAGGCGGGGACAATGAGCAGTTCTTC
NA	NA	TRBV12-3/TRBV12-4	TRBJ1-2	CASSKRQGYTF	TGTGCCAGCAGCAAGCGTCAGGGCTACACCTTC
NA	NA	TRBV2	TRBJ1-6	CATGWGEGSPLHF	TGTGCCACCGGATGGGGAGAGGGATCACCCCTCCACTTT
NA	TRBD1	TRBV11-2	TRBJ1-1	CASSPGDRLMNTEAFF	TGTGCCAGCAGCCCCGGGGACAGGCTCATGAACACTGAAGCTTTCTTT
NA	TRBD2	TRBV7-8	TRBJ2-7	CASSLLAGLAGVGEQYF	TGTGCCAGCAGCTTGTTGGCGGGACTAGCGGGAGTAGGCGAGCAGTACTTC
NA	TRBD1	TRBV19	TRBJ2-2	CASSIKGALDTGELFF	TGTGCCAGTAGTATTAAGGGGGCGTTGGACACCGGGGAGCTGTTTTTT
NA	NA	TRBV4-3	TRBJ2-7	CASSQTGLGEQYF	TGCGCCAGCAGCCAAACAGGATTGGGGGAGCAGTACTTC
few	TRBD1	TRBV10-3	TRBJ2-2	CAISAPSDRGNTGELFF	TGTGCCATCAGTGCTCCGTCGGACAGGGGTAACACCGGGGAGCTGTTTTTT
NA	TRBD1	TRBV30	TRBJ2-1	CAWSVPGQGLGSYNEQFF	TGTGCCTGGAGTGTACCGGGACAGGGTCTGGGAAGCTACAATGAGCAGTTCTTC
NA	NA	TRBV29-1	TRBJ2-7	CSVGSGFYEQYF	TGCAGCGTTGGGTCAGGCTTCTACGAGCAGTACTTC